This TCR beta chain is drawn from a study of blood T cell repertoires in COVID-19. The CDR3 has 13 residues. Trimming removed 4 bases at V and 8 bases at J, with 13 bases between. Germline CDR1 is SGHDT and CDR2 is YYEEEE. Clones were sequenced by immunoSEQ multiplex PCR, and TCRdb holds only the in-frame ones, with some missing. The sample includes about 76,000 clones, roughly four fifths of them seen just once. The TCR comes from a human donor in a cohort sampled during active COVID-19. The rearrangement joins TRBV5-6 to TRBJ1-3, with D maybe TRBD1 (5 bases). Sequenced input: peripheral blood. The CDR3 loop reads CASSQNGRDTIYF. As DNA, the CDR3 is TGTGCCAGCAGCCAAAATGGCAGGGACACCATATATTTT.